A selection of T cell receptor beta chains follows, all from one sample in a study of cytomegalovirus exposure and HLA in healthy donors. Assay used: immunoSEQ multiplex PCR; TCRdb lists only in-frame clones, some missing. This table has some 140,000 clones, roughly three quarters appearing once. Material: PBMCs. These receptors were obtained from a woman between 18 and 29 years old in good health and CMV-seronegative. Each CDR3 is given without its conserved first and last residue.

V gene: TRBV4-1
J gene: TRBJ2-3
CDR3 protein: ASSHYHRERGDTQY

V gene: TRBV2
J gene: TRBJ2-7
CDR3 protein: ASTLTSGESYEQY

V gene: TRBV7-7
J gene: TRBJ1-4
CDR3 protein: ASSSGQPNEKLF

V gene: TRBV2
J gene: TRBJ1-2
CDR3 protein: ASSEQGQGRGYT

V gene: TRBV7-8
J gene: TRBJ1-4
CDR3 protein: ASSPEGTGGDEKLF

V gene: TRBV4-1
J gene: TRBJ1-1
CDR3 protein: ASSSTRASGTVNTEAF

V gene: TRBV2
J gene: TRBJ1-1
CDR3 protein: ASRRTGLNTEAF

V gene: TRBV29-1
J gene: TRBJ2-1
CDR3 protein: SVPGGSSVGNEQF

V gene: TRBV10-3
J gene: TRBJ2-7
CDR3 protein: AISVGQTYEQY

V gene: TRBV11-2
J gene: TRBJ2-7
CDR3 protein: ASSLGQGAYYEQY

V gene: TRBV18
J gene: TRBJ1-1
CDR3 protein: ASSPVQAMNTEAF

V gene: TRBV7-2
J gene: TRBJ2-7
CDR3 protein: ASSPQASVSYEQY

V gene: TRBV10-3
J gene: TRBJ2-4
CDR3 protein: AISPDRGGGAKNIQY

V gene: TRBV5-1
J gene: TRBJ2-6
CDR3 protein: APPGGPGANVLT

V gene: TRBV6-6
J gene: TRBJ1-1
CDR3 protein: ASSYSLRIGTEAF

V gene: TRBV27
J gene: TRBJ2-7
CDR3 protein: ASSLTGPPYEQY

V gene: TRBV15
J gene: TRBJ2-7
CDR3 protein: ATSREGASSYEQY

V gene: TRBV30
J gene: TRBJ1-2
CDR3 protein: AWREGNGYT

V gene: TRBV14
J gene: TRBJ2-1
CDR3 protein: ASSPRSNPTYNEQF

V gene: TRBV6-1
J gene: TRBJ2-2
CDR3 protein: ASSVGGPNTGELF

V gene: TRBV5-1
J gene: TRBJ2-7
CDR3 protein: ASSAGSASSYEQY

V gene: TRBV6-5
J gene: TRBJ1-1
CDR3 protein: ASTFGVEAF

V gene: TRBV6-5
J gene: TRBJ1-1
CDR3 protein: ASSYDRGRAAF

V gene: TRBV15
J gene: TRBJ1-5
CDR3 protein: ATSRVRTGGVNQPQH

V gene: TRBV2
J gene: TRBJ2-5
CDR3 protein: ASSLGTSGGRETQY

V gene: TRBV27
J gene: TRBJ1-1
CDR3 protein: ASSSYRGQESEAF

V gene: TRBV13
J gene: TRBJ2-1
CDR3 protein: ASSLAAQYYNEQF

V gene: TRBV7-9
J gene: TRBJ1-2
CDR3 protein: ASSSIQGPDGYT

V gene: TRBV7-8
J gene: TRBJ2-4
CDR3 protein: ASSPSRLWASGDIQY

V gene: TRBV5-4
J gene: TRBJ2-1
CDR3 protein: ASTTGTSERNEQF

V gene: TRBV11-2
J gene: TRBJ2-1
CDR3 protein: ASGRIDRGAWDEQF

V gene: TRBV30
J gene: TRBJ1-2
CDR3 protein: AWSHGLAAGYT

V gene: TRBV6-1
J gene: TRBJ2-7
CDR3 protein: ASSEALTGVYEQY

V gene: TRBV27
J gene: TRBJ2-1
CDR3 protein: ASSSMGLAYNEQF

V gene: TRBV7-8
J gene: TRBJ2-1
CDR3 protein: ASSLETALELPNEQF

V gene: TRBV19
J gene: TRBJ2-1
CDR3 protein: ASRSGGQGHEQF

V gene: TRBV7-2
J gene: TRBJ2-5
CDR3 protein: ASSVDSRGTQY

V gene: TRBV29-1
J gene: TRBJ2-2
CDR3 protein: SVEPGQLLGELF

V gene: TRBV9
J gene: TRBJ2-3
CDR3 protein: ASSVGPKSLAGTDTQY

V gene: TRBV6-1
J gene: TRBJ2-2
CDR3 protein: ASSELAGTDTGELF

V gene: TRBV25-1
J gene: TRBJ1-2
CDR3 protein: ASSDSRGRYGYT

V gene: TRBV29-1
J gene: TRBJ2-1
CDR3 protein: SAREGNEQF

V gene: TRBV13
J gene: TRBJ2-7
CDR3 protein: ASKPGAGTGKGEQY

V gene: TRBV6-5
J gene: TRBJ1-2
CDR3 protein: ASRRQGAGYT

V gene: TRBV4-1
J gene: TRBJ2-1
CDR3 protein: ASSRTWRVDNEQF

V gene: TRBV30
J gene: TRBJ1-3
CDR3 protein: AWSPQAGNTIY

V gene: TRBV10-3
J gene: TRBJ2-1
CDR3 protein: AISAGTSGKSSYNEQF

V gene: TRBV4-2
J gene: TRBJ1-1
CDR3 protein: ASSQDGENTEAF

V gene: TRBV7-2
J gene: TRBJ2-3
CDR3 protein: ASSLVGGRTDTQY

V gene: TRBV19
J gene: TRBJ2-1
CDR3 protein: ASSIGLAPRNEQF

V gene: TRBV5-1
J gene: TRBJ1-1
CDR3 protein: ASSLSSGRVDTEAF

V gene: TRBV7-9
J gene: TRBJ2-7
CDR3 protein: ASSFGLAGGDLAD

V gene: TRBV5-4
J gene: TRBJ1-1
CDR3 protein: ASSLGRQGDANTEAF

V gene: TRBV30
J gene: TRBJ2-1
CDR3 protein: AWRLAGGYNEQF

V gene: TRBV2
J gene: TRBJ1-1
CDR3 protein: ARGQGRDTEAF